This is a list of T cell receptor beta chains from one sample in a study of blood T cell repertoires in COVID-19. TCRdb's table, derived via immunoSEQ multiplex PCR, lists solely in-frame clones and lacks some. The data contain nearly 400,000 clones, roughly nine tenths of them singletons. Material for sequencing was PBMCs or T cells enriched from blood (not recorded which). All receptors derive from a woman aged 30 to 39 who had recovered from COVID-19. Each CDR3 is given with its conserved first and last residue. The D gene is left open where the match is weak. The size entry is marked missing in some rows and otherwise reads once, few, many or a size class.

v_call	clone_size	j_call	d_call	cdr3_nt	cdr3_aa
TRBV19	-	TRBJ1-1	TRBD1	TGTGCCAGTAGTATGACAGGGGGAAGAACTGAAGCTTTCTTT	CASSMTGGRTEAFF
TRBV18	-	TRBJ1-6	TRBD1	TGTGCCAGCTCACCACTGACAGGGGAAGATTCACCCCTCCACTTT	CASSPLTGEDSPLHF
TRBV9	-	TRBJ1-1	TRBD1	TGTGCCAGCAGCCCGACAGGGGGAAACACTGAAGCTTTCTTT	CASSPTGGNTEAFF
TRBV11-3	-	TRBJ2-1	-	TGTGCCAGCAGCTTAGATTCCGGGAGCTCCTACAATGAGCAGTTCTTC	CASSLDSGSSYNEQFF
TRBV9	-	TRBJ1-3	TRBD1	TGTGCCAGCAGCCTTCACAGGGGTACCCTCTCTGGAAACACCATATATTTT	CASSLHRGTLSGNTIYF
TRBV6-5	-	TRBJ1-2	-	TGTGCCAGCAGTTGGGAGGGGCCCCCGGAGGATGGCTACACCTTC	CASSWEGPPEDGYTF
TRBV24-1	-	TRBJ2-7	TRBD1	TGTGCCACCAGTGACCACAGGGGTCCCTCATACGAGCAGTACTTC	CATSDHRGPSYEQYF
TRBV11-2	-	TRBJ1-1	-	TGTGCCAGTACGACAGGGAACACTGAAGCTTTCTTT	CASTTGNTEAFF
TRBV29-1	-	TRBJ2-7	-	TGCAGCGTTGAAACGAGGACCCCGGGGATCTACGAGCAGTACTTC	CSVETRTPGIYEQYF
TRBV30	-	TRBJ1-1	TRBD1	TGTGCCTGGACACAGGGGACCACTGAAGCTTTCTTT	CAWTQGTTEAFF
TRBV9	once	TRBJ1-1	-	TGTGCCAGCAGCGTAGGAGGGGGTCTGAACACTGAAGCTTTCTTT	CASSVGGGLNTEAFF
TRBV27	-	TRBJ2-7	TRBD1	TGTGCCAGCAGTCCACCCCCGGGACAGGGGAGTTGGTACGAGCAGTACTTC	CASSPPPGQGSWYEQYF
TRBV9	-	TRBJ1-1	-	TGTGCCAGCAGCGTAGCCCCCGTGACTGAAGCTTTCTTT	CASSVAPVTEAFF
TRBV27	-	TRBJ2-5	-	TGTGCCAGCAGTTTTAACGGAGAGACCCAGTACTTC	CASSFNGETQYF
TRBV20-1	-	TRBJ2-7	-	TGCAGTGCTAGACACAGGGACGAGCAGTACTTC	CSARHRDEQYF
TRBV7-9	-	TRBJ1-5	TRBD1	TGTGCCAGCAGCCTAACAGGGGGCAATCAGCCCCAGCATTTT	CASSLTGGNQPQHF
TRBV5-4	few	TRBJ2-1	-	TGTGCCAGCAGCCCCGACTGGAATAATGAGCAGTTCTTC	CASSPDWNNEQFF
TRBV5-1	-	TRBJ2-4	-	TGCGCCAGCAGCTTGGACGGAAAGACTAACATTCAGTACTTC	CASSLDGKTNIQYF
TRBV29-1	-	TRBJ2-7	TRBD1	TGCAGCGTCGGGACAGGGGTCTACGAGCAGTACTTC	CSVGTGVYEQYF
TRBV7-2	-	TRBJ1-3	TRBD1	TGTGCCAGCAGCTTCCGGGACAGGGGAAACACCATATATTTT	CASSFRDRGNTIYF
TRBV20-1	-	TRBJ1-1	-	TGCAGTGCTAGTGCTGACAGAGATGAAGCTTTCTTT	CSASADRDEAFF
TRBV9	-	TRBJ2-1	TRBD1	TGTGCCAGCAGCGTAGGTAACAGGGGGTACAATGAGCAGTTCTTC	CASSVGNRGYNEQFF
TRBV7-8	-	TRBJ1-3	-	TGTGCCAGCAGCCAGGACAACTCTGGAAACACCATATATTTT	CASSQDNSGNTIYF
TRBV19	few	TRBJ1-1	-	TGTGCCAGTAGTATACCGGGACTTGTCTCCTCTGAAGCTTTCTTT	CASSIPGLVSSEAFF
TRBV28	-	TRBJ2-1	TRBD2	TGTGCCAGCCCCGGGCCTGCTAGCGGCAGCCACAATGAGCAGTTCTTC	CASPGPASGSHNEQFF
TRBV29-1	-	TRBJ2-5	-	TGCAGCGTCGTACTAGGGGGAAGGTCAGAGACCCAGTACTTC	CSVVLGGRSETQYF
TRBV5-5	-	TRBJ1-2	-	TGTGCCAGCAGCCCGGGGACCGGGAGCGGCTACACCTTC	CASSPGTGSGYTF
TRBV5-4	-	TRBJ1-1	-	TGTGCCAGCAGCTTGACATACGGAGCTGAAGCTTTCTTT	CASSLTYGAEAFF
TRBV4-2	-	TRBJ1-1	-	TGTGCCAGCAGCCATGACAAGACCCCTGAAGCTTTCTTT	CASSHDKTPEAFF
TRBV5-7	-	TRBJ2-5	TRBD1	TGTGCCAGCAGCGGGACGCAGGGGGCCCCGAGGGAGACCCAGTACTTC	CASSGTQGAPRETQYF
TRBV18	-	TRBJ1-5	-	TGTGCCAGCTCACCTGGGGGCGGCCAGCCCCAGCATTTT	CASSPGGGQPQHF
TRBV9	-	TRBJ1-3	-	TGTGCCAGCAGCGTAGTGGGGGAGGCGGCTGGAAACACCATATATTTT	CASSVVGEAAGNTIYF
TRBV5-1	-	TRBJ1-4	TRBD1	TGCGCCAGCAGCCTGGGACAGAAGGGAGAAAAACTGTTTTTT	CASSLGQKGEKLFF
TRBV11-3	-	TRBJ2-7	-	TGTGCCAGCAGCGGTAAAGGACAGTTCCATGGGTACGAGCAGTACTTC	CASSGKGQFHGYEQYF
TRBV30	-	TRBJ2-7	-	TGTGCCTGGAGTTCGTTGGATGAAGACAGCAACTACGAGCAGTACTTC	CAWSSLDEDSNYEQYF
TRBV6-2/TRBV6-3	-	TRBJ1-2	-	TGTGCCAGCACCCCAGGTCCAGGCTTCTATGGCTACACCTTC	CASTPGPGFYGYTF
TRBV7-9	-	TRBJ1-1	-	TGTGCCAGCAGCACAGTTAACACTGAAGCTTTCTTT	CASSTVNTEAFF
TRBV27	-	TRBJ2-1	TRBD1	TGTGCCACCTCTTTGGGACAGGACCTCAATGAGCAGTTCTTC	CATSLGQDLNEQFF
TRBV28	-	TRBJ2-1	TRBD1	TGTGCCAGCAGTTCGACAGGGACCTACAATGAGCAGTTCTTC	CASSSTGTYNEQFF
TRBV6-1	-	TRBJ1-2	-	TGTGCCAGCAGTGAATATGAGGCCGGGGTCTATGGCTACACCTTC	CASSEYEAGVYGYTF
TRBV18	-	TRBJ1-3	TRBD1	TGTGCCAGCTCAAACGGAATTCAGGGGGCTGGAAACACCATATATTTT	CASSNGIQGAGNTIYF
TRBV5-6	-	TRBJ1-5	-	TGTGCCAGCAGCTTTGGTCAGGGTACGCCCCAGCATTTT	CASSFGQGTPQHF
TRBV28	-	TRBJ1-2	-	TGTGCCAGCAGTTCGACGGACAGTAACGGCTATGGCTACACCTTC	CASSSTDSNGYGYTF
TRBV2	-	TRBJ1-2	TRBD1	TGTGCCAGCGGGACAGGTTCCTTGGGTGGCTACACCTTC	CASGTGSLGGYTF
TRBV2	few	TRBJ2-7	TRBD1	TGTGCCAGCAGGACAGGGTCTTACGAGCAGTACTTC	CASRTGSYEQYF
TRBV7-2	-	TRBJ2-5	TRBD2	TGTGCCAGCAGCTCCACGACTAGCGGGGGGGGTGAGACCCAGTACTTC	CASSSTTSGGGETQYF
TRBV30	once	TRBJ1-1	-	TGTGCCTGGGGGGGGCTGCAGAACACTGAAGCTTTCTTT	CAWGGLQNTEAFF
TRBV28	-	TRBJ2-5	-	TGTGCCAGCAGGGACCCGGGAAATCAAGAGACCCAGTACTTC	CASRDPGNQETQYF
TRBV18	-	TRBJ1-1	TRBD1	TGTGCCAGCTCACCCAGGACAGGGGAGAGCACTGAAGCTTTCTTT	CASSPRTGESTEAFF
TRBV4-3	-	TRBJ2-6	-	TGCGCCAGCAGCCAGGGAGTGTCCGGGGCCAACGTCCTGACTTTC	CASSQGVSGANVLTF
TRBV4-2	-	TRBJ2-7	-	TGTGCCAGCAGCCAAGGTGTATTTCCTTCCTACGAGCAGTACTTC	CASSQGVFPSYEQYF
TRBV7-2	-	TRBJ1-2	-	TGTGCCAGCAGCCCACGCGAACAGGTCTATGGCTACACCTTC	CASSPREQVYGYTF
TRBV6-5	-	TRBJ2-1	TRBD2	TGTGCCAGCACCCTAGCGGGAGATTGGGGGGAGCAGTTCTTC	CASTLAGDWGEQFF